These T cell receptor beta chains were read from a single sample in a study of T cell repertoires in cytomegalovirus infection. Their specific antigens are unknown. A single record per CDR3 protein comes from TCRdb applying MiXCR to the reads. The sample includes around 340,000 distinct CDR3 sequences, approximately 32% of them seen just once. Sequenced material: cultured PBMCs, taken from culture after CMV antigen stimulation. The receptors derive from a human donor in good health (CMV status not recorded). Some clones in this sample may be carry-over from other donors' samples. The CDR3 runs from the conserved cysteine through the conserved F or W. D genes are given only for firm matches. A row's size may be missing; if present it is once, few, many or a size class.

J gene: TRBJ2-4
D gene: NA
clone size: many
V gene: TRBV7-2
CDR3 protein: CASSFDSSKNIQYF
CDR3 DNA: TGTGCCAGCAGCTTCGATAGTTCTAAAAACATTCAGTACTTC

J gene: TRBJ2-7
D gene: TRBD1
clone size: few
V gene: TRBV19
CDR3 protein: CASRPSGQGSYEQYF
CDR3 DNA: TGTGCCAGTAGACCCTCGGGACAGGGATCCTACGAGCAGTACTTC

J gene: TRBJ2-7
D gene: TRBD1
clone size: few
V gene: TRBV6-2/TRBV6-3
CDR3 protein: CASIGQGPYEQYF
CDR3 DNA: TGTGCCAGCATAGGACAGGGGCCCTACGAGCAGTACTTC

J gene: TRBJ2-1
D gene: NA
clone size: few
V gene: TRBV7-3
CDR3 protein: CASSTAGAGYNEQFF
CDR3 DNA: TGTGCCAGCAGCACCGCGGGGGCGGGATACAATGAGCAGTTCTTC

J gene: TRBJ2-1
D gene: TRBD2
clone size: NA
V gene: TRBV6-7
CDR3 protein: CASSYSSLPGLAGAMSSYNEQFF
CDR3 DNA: TGTGCCAGCAGTTACTCGAGCCTCCCGGGGCTAGCGGGGGCGATGAGCTCCTACAATGAGCAGTTCTTC

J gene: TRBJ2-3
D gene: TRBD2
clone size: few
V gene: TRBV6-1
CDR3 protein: CATVPASGGGPSGTQYF
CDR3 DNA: TGTGCTACCGTCCCCGCTAGCGGGGGGGGCCCTTCCGGAACGCAGTATTTT

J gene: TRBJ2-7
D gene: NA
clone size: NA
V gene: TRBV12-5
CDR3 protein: CASGPGTTGQPYEQYF
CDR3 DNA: TGTGCTAGTGGTCCGGGGACAACAGGGCAGCCCTACGAGCAGTACTTC

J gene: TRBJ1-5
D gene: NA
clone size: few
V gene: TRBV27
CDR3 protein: CASSSGGFGFDQPQHF
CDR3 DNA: TGTGCCAGCAGTTCAGGAGGATTTGGTTTCGATCAGCCCCAGCATTTT

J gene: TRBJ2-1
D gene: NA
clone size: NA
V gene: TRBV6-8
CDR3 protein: CASSRDNEQFF
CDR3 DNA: TGTGCCAGCAGCCGAGACAATGAGCAGTTCTTC

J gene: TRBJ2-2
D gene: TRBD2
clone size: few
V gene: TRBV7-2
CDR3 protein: CASSGAAGGPVGELFF
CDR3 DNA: TGTGCCAGCAGCGGGGCGGCGGGAGGGCCAGTCGGGGAGCTGTTTTTT

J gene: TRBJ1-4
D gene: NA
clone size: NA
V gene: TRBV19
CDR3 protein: CASSTRGTNEKLFF
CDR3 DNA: TGTGCCAGTAGTACCAGGGGAACTAATGAAAAACTGTTTTTT

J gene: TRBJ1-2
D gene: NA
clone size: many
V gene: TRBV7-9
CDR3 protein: CASSTPENPGGYTF
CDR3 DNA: TGTGCCAGCAGCACCCCAGAAAACCCAGGAGGCTACACCTTC

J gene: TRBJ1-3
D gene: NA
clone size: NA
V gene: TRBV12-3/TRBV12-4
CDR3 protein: CASSFRSSGNTIYF
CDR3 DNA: TGTGCCAGCAGTTTTAGGAGCTCTGGAAACACCATATATTTT

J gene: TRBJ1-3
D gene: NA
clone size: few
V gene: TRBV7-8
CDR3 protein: CASSFRSGLFPSSSGNTIYF
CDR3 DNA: TGTGCCAGCAGCTTTCGTTCGGGACTCTTCCCCTCGAGCTCTGGAAACACCATATATTTT

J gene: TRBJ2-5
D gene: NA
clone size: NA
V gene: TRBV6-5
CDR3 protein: CASSYSGVSGKETQYF
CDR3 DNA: TGTGCCAGCAGTTACTCGGGAGTAAGTGGCAAAGAGACCCAGTACTTC

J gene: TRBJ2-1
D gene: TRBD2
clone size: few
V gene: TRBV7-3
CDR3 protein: CASSLNPWTSGGGSEQFF
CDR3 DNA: TGTGCCAGCAGCTTAAATCCCTGGACTAGCGGGGGAGGGAGTGAGCAGTTCTTC

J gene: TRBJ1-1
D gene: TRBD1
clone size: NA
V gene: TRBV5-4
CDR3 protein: CASSPGQGNFEAFF
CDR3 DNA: TGTGCCAGCAGCCCGGGACAGGGGAATTTTGAAGCTTTCTTT

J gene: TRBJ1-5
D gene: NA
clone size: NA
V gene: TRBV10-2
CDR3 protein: CASGDGRNQPQHF
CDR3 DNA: TGCGCCAGCGGGGACGGTAGGAATCAGCCCCAGCATTTT

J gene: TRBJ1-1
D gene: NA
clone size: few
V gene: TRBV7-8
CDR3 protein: CASNMGSLNTEAFF
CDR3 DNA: TGTGCCAGCAATATGGGCAGTTTGAACACTGAAGCTTTCTTT

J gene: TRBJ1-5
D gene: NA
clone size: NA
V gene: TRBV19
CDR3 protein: CASSMGTEGPNQPQHF
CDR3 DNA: TGTGCCAGTAGTATGGGGACGGAGGGCCCCAATCAGCCCCAGCATTTT

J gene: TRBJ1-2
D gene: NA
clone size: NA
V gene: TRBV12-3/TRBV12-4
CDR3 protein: CASSSRELDYGYTF
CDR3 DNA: TGTGCCAGCAGTTCTCGAGAATTGGACTATGGCTACACCTTC

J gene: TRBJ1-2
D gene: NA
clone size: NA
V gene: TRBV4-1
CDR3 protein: CASSQAAGNYGYTF
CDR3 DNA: TGCGCCAGCAGCCAAGCCGCGGGAAACTATGGCTACACCTTC

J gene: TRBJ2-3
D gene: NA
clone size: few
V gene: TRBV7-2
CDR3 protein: CASSPPRGRSPDTQYF
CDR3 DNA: TGTGCCAGCAGCCCGCCGCGGGGGCGTAGTCCGGATACGCAGTATTTT

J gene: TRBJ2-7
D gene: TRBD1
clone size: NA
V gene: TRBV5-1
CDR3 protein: CASSSSGTASYEQYF
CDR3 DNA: TGCGCCAGCAGCTCCTCCGGGACAGCATCCTACGAGCAGTACTTC

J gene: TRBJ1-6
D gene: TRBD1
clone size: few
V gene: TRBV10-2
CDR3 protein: CASRSTGNTPLHF
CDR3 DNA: TGCGCCAGCAGATCGACAGGGAACACCCCCCTCCACTTT

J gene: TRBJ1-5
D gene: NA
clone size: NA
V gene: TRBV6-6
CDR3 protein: CASSYVTGNNQPQHF
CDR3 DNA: TGTGCCAGCAGTTACGTTACAGGGAACAATCAGCCCCAGCATTTT

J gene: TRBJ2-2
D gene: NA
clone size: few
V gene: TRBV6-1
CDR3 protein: CASRNRANTGELFF
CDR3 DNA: TGTGCCAGCCGGAACAGGGCGAACACCGGGGAGCTGTTTTTT

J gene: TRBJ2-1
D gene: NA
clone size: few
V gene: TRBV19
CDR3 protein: CASSGASYNEQFF
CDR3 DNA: TGTGCCAGTTCGGGGGCGTCCTACAATGAGCAGTTCTTC

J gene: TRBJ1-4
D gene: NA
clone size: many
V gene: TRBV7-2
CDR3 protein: CASSDLRGTNEKLFF
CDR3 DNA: TGTGCCAGCAGCGATCTCAGGGGCACTAATGAAAAACTGTTTTTT

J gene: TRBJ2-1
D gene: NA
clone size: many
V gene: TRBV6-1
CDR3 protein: CASSPPGLRKFF
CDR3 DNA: TGTGCCAGCAGTCCCCCGGGACTTCGAAAGTTCTTC

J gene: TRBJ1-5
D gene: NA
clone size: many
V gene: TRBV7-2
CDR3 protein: CASSSGPPVYQPQHF
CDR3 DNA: TGTGCCAGCAGCTCCGGGCCTCCTGTGTATCAGCCCCAGCATTTT

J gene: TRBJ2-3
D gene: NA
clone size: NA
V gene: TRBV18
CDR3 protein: CASSPPQGGRADTQYF
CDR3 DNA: TGTGCCAGCTCACCACCGCAGGGTGGTCGCGCAGATACGCAGTATTTT

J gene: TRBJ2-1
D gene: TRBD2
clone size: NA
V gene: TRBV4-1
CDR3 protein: CASSRTGAGVLQQLF
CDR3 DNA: TGTGCCAGCAGCCGAACTGGGGCGGGAGTATTACAACAACTCTTC

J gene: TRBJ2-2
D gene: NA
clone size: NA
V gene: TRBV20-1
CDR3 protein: CSAREGHQSNTGELFF
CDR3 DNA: TGCAGTGCTAGAGAAGGTCACCAATCCAACACCGGGGAGCTGTTTTTT

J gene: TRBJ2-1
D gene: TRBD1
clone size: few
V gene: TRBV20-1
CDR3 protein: CSARTGGYNEQFF
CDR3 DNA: TGCAGTGCTAGGACAGGGGGGTACAATGAGCAGTTCTTC

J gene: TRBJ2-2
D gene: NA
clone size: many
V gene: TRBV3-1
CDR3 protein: CASSQDGGGPNTGELFF
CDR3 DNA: TGTGCCAGCAGCCAAGATGGTGGGGGACCGAACACCGGGGAGCTGTTTTTT

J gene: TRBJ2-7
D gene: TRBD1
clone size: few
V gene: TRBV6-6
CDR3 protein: CASNAGTGFSYEQYF
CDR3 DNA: TGTGCCAGCAATGCCGGGACAGGGTTCTCCTACGAGCAGTACTTC

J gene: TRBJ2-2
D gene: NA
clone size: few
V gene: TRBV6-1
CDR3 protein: CASSVPPRRETGELFF
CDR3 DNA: TGTGCCAGCAGTGTACCACCCCGGCGAGAAACCGGGGAGCTGTTTTTT

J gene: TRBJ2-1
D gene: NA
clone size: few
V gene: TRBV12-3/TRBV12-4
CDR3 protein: CASSLKLDNNEQFF
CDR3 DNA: TGTGCCAGCAGTTTAAAACTAGATAACAATGAGCAGTTCTTC

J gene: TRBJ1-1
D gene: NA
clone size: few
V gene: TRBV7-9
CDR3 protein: CASSYSHGTEAFF
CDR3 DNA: TGTGCCAGCAGCTACAGCCATGGGACTGAAGCTTTCTTT

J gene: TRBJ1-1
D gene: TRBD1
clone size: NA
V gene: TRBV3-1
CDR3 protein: CASSQDGTAEAFF
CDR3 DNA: TGTGCCAGCAGCCAAGACGGGACAGCCGAAGCTTTCTTT